These T cell receptor beta chains were read from a single sample in a study of graft-versus-host responses after intestinal transplantation. Measured with immunoSEQ multiplex PCR; TCRdb has only the in-frame clones, and not every one. Of 20,000 to 25,000 clones in the sample, approximately 94% were seen once. The sample here was PBMCs, taken 156 days after intestinal transplant. The source of these receptors is a human patient who received an intestinal transplant, so some T cells may come from the graft donor. Both conserved end residues are part of each CDR3. A D gene is named only where the DNA matches it firmly. Clone size is not always given. Where it is, it says once, few, many or a class for expanded clones.

j_call	clone_size	cdr3_length	d_call	v_call	cdr3_nt	cdr3_aa
TRBJ2-1	.	16	.	TRBV4-2	TGTGCCAGCCTGACGGAATTCGGCGGCTCCTACAATGAGCAGTTCTTC	CASLTEFGGSYNEQFF
TRBJ2-3	.	16	TRBD1	TRBV7-2	TGTGCCAGCAGCCAACCCTACAGGGGAGGCACAGATACGCAGTATTTT	CASSQPYRGGTDTQYF
TRBJ2-1	.	19	.	TRBV14	TGTGCCAGCAGCCTAGTCTTCCCGGGGCGGAGAGGAGGTAACAATGAGCAGTTCTTC	CASSLVFPGRRGGNNEQFF
TRBJ2-3	.	12	.	TRBV27	TGTGCCAGCAGTTTAGCGGGAGATACGCAGTATTTT	CASSLAGDTQYF
TRBJ2-1	once	17	TRBD2	TRBV7-8	TGTGCCAGCAGCTTAGTGGTAGCGGGAGATTTTAACAATGAGCAGTTCTTC	CASSLVVAGDFNNEQFF
TRBJ2-1	.	15	TRBD1	TRBV19	TGTGCCAGTAGTGTCTCAGGGGGCGCGAGGAATGAGCAGTTCTTC	CASSVSGGARNEQFF
TRBJ2-3	.	17	TRBD2	TRBV7-7	TGTGCCAGCAGCCCATTCTTCCCCGGGACTAGCGGGGGTGTGCAGTATTTT	CASSPFFPGTSGGVQYF
TRBJ2-1	.	11	.	TRBV29-1	TGCAGCGTTGAAACGTACAATGAGCAGTTCTTC	CSVETYNEQFF
TRBJ2-3	.	14	.	TRBV19	TGTGCCAGTAGGCCCGCCTTAATACCAGATACGCAGTATTTT	CASRPALIPDTQYF
TRBJ2-7	.	14	TRBD2	TRBV9	TGTGCCAGCAGCCCCCCCGGGACTAGCTTCGAGCAGTACTTC	CASSPPGTSFEQYF
TRBJ1-2	.	13	.	TRBV27	TGTGCCAGCAGTTCGGGGTTGAAAGATGGCTACACCTTC	CASSSGLKDGYTF
TRBJ1-2	.	12	.	TRBV7-9	TGTGCCAGCAGCAAGGACTCGATTGACTACACCTTC	CASSKDSIDYTF
TRBJ2-7	.	14	.	TRBV5-6	TGTGCCAGCAGCGCCCCGGGGGGCCCCTACGAGCAGTACTTC	CASSAPGGPYEQYF
TRBJ2-1	.	16	.	TRBV11-2	TGTGCCAGCAGCTTAGGCTACTCTGCTATCTACAATGAGCAGTTCTTC	CASSLGYSAIYNEQFF
TRBJ1-4	.	14	TRBD1	TRBV6-1	TGTGCCAGCAGATTGACAGGGACTAATGAAAAACTGTTTTTT	CASRLTGTNEKLFF
TRBJ2-7	.	14	TRBD2	TRBV2	TGTGCCAGCGGGGTCAGGACTAGCTCCTACGAGCAGTACTTC	CASGVRTSSYEQYF
TRBJ2-1	once	13	TRBD2	TRBV30	TGTGCCTGGAACGGCGGGGGTGGGGATGAGCAGTTCTTC	CAWNGGGGDEQFF
TRBJ2-1	.	15	.	TRBV7-9	TGTGCCAGCAGCTCCGGCACCGACCTGGGCAATGAGCAGTTCTTC	CASSSGTDLGNEQFF
TRBJ1-2	.	13	.	TRBV6-6	TGTGCCAGCAGTTACCCAGGAGGGATTGGCTACACCTTC	CASSYPGGIGYTF
TRBJ2-2	.	17	TRBD2	TRBV4-2	TGTGCCAGCAGCCGCGGACTAGCGGTTTTCGTGGGCGGGGAGCTGTTTTTT	CASSRGLAVFVGGELFF
TRBJ2-7	.	15	TRBD1	TRBV6-5	TGTGCCAGCAGTGGGGACAGGGGGCCGCCCTACGAGCAGTACTTC	CASSGDRGPPYEQYF
TRBJ2-3	.	13	.	TRBV9	TGTGCCAGCAGCGTATTTGGACAAGATACGCAGTATTTT	CASSVFGQDTQYF
TRBJ2-2	once	15	TRBD2	TRBV9	TGTGCCAGCAGCGTGGGGACTACGAACACCGGGGAGCTGTTTTTT	CASSVGTTNTGELFF